The 30 T cell receptor beta chains listed next were all sequenced from one sample in a study of lymphopenia after photon versus proton radiotherapy. Libraries were prepared by immunoSEQ multiplex PCR; TCRdb keeps only in-frame clonotypes and omits some of them. The table shows tens of thousands of clones, with around 84% occurring only once. Sequenced here: peripheral blood, sampled from a patient treated with proton-based radiotherapy. These receptors were taken from a man aged 55-75 years with pancreatic cancer.

This clone was detected once. The chain links TRBV6-1 to TRBJ2-7, with D possibly being TRBD1 (5 bases). This CDR3 is 12 amino acids long. Trimming stripped 8 bases from V and 5 bases from J, with 13 bases between. The germline V gene encodes CDR1 MNHNS and CDR2 SASEGT. CDR3: CASLGRAHEQYF. The CDR3 nucleotides read TGTGCCAGCTTAGGCAGGGCCCACGAGCAGTACTTC.

V usage is TRBV5-6 and J usage is TRBJ2-7, with 9 bases fitting TRBD1. V lost 4 bases to trimming and J lost 10 bases; unmatched junction nucleotides: 9. The germline gives CDR1 SGHDT, CDR2 YYEEEE. CDR3 length: 13 residues. The CDR3 sequence is CASSGGAQGAQYF. CDR3 nucleotides: TGTGCCAGCAGCGGTGGAGCACAGGGGGCACAGTACTTC.

A few counts support this clone. The rearrangement links TRBV10-1 to TRBJ2-3, with D unresolved. The CDR3 length is 10 residues. Germline V gene data show CDR1 as WNHNN and CDR2 as SYGVQD (reference sequence). V was trimmed by 8 bases and J by 7 bases, leaving 7 bases between them. The CDR3 loop is CASLLNTQYF. The DNA of the CDR3 is TGCGCCAGCCTCCTAAATACGCAGTATTTT.

The chain recombines TRBV7-2 with TRBJ2-5; 8 nucleotides agree with TRBD1. Losses at the gene ends were 7 bases for V and 4 bases for J; bases not matched to a gene: 8. The germline V gene encodes CDR1 SGHTA and CDR2 FQGNSA. The CDR3 runs 14 residues. The CDR3 DNA sequence: TGTGCCAGCACCCGACAGGGGTACGGAGAGACCCAGTACTTC. Translating gives CASTRQGYGETQYF.

This sequence joins TRBV19 and TRBJ1-1; TRBD1 matches 7 bases. V lost 5 bases, J lost 1 base, and 7 bases stayed unmatched. The CDR3 extends over 15 amino acids. Germline-derived CDR1 and CDR2 are LNHDA and SQIVND (reference sequence). The CDR3 nucleotides read TGTGCCAGTAGTCTTCAGGGACAGACGAACACTGAAGCTTTCTTT. Amino acid sequence: CASSLQGQTNTEAFF. Complete variable domain (other parts from reference TRBV19 and TRBJ1-1): DGGITQSPKYLFRKEGQNVTLSCEQNLNHDAMYWYRQDPGQGLRLIYYSQIVNDFQKGDIAEGYSVSREKKESFPLTVTSAQKNPTAFYLCASSLQGQTNTEAFFGQGTRLTVV.

The gene calls are TRBV28 and TRBJ2-1; 8 bases match TRBD1. Germline V gives CDR1 MDHEN, CDR2 SYDVKM. The CDR3 sequence is 11 residues long. Trimming removed 8 bases from V and 9 bases from J; junction bases left unmatched: 3. The CDR3 bases are TGTGCCAGCTATGACAGGGGTGAGCAGTTCTTC. Amino acid sequence: CASYDRGEQFF.

V usage is TRBV14 and J usage is TRBJ1-5, with unresolved D. From germline, CDR1 is SGHDN and CDR2 FVKESK. This CDR3 is 15 amino acids long. Trimming pared 0 bases from V and 7 bases from J, leaving 13 bases between. The chain's CDR3 is CASSQDFLEYQPQHF. The CDR3 DNA follows: TGTGCCAGCAGCCAAGATTTTCTGGAATACCAGCCCCAGCATTTT.

The V call is TRBV6-1, the J call TRBJ1-1; no firm D call. Per germline, CDR1 MNHNS and CDR2 SASEGT. The CDR3 is 11 amino acids. V lost 0 bases to trimming and J lost 5 bases, with 1 base between them. CDR3 nucleotides: TGTGCCAGCAGTGAAGCAACTGAAGCTTTCTTT. The encoded protein is CASSEATEAFF.

J is TRBJ2-3 and V is TRBV5-4; D ambiguous. Germline CDR1 SGHNT, CDR2 YYREEE (reference sequence). The CDR3 has 14 residues. The V and J ends lost 6 bases and 3 bases respectively, with 14 bases between them. CDR3 nucleotide sequence: TGTGCCAGCAAAGAAAGGGCGGCGACAGATACGCAGTATTTT. Its translation is CASKERAATDTQYF. Full variable domain (remainder filled in from reference TRBV5-4 and TRBJ2-3): ETGVTQSPTHLIKTRGQQVTLRCSSQSGHNTVSWYQQALGQGPQFIFQYYREEENGRGNFPPRFSGLQFPNYSSELNVNALELDDSALYLCASKERAATDTQYFGPGTRLTVL.

The chain links TRBV5-1 to TRBJ2-1; tentatively, D is TRBD1 (6 bases). This CDR3 contains 15 residues. The germline V gene has CDR1 SGHRS and CDR2 YFSETQ. V dropped 3 bases and J dropped 9 bases, with 19 bases sitting between them. The CDR3 reads CASSSGTSMNIEQFF. CDR3 coding DNA: TGCGCCAGCAGCTCCGGGACATCTATGAATATTGAGCAGTTCTTC.

This clone occurred once. The chain employs TRBV5-1 and TRBJ2-5; the D gene is possibly TRBD2 (6 bases). Trimming removed 3 bases from V and 4 bases from J, with 16 bases in between. Germline values: CDR1 SGHRS, CDR2 YFSETQ. The CDR3 spans 15 residues. CDR3 nucleotide sequence: TGCGCCAGCAGCTGGACCTTGGGGGGAGGAGAGACCCAGTACTTC. It translates to CASSWTLGGGETQYF.

This clone was counted once. This chain links TRBV2 with TRBJ1-2; no clear D. The CDR3 spans 15 residues. Trimming pared 8 bases from V and 0 bases from J, leaving 16 bases between. CDR1 is SNHLY and CDR2 is FYNNEI in the germline V gene. This CDR3 is CASGRALIANYGYTF. Written as DNA, the CDR3 is TGTGCCAGCGGGAGAGCGTTAATAGCTAACTATGGCTACACCTTC.

The V call is TRBV7-9, the J call TRBJ2-7; D unclear. With 5 bases removed from V and 3 bases from J, the gap between germline ends came to 17 bases. CDR3 length: 15 amino acids. Per germline, CDR1 SEHNR and CDR2 FQNEAQ (reference sequence). This CDR3 is CASSIDSWNVYEQYF. In DNA, the CDR3 is TGTGCCAGCAGCATAGACTCGTGGAATGTCTACGAGCAGTACTTC.

J is TRBJ2-1 and V is TRBV5-1; TRBD2 agrees at 13 bases. The germline CDR1 and CDR2 sequences are SGHRS and YFSETQ. The CDR3 sequence is 16 residues long. The J segment lost 4 bases and the V segment lost 4 bases, leaving 5 bases of the junction unmatched. In DNA, the CDR3 is TGCGCCAGCAGCACCCGGACTAGCGGGGGTTACAATGAGCAGTTCTTC. It yields the protein CASSTRTSGGYNEQFF.

The chain joins TRBV13 to TRBJ2-2; no clear D. V was cut by 6 bases and J by 1 base, with 12 bases left in between. CDR3 size: 15 residues. Per germline, CDR1 PRHDT and CDR2 FYEKMQ (reference sequence). The CDR3 region is CASSLSRMNTGELFF. CDR3 sequence (DNA): TGTGCCAGCAGTCTCTCCAGGATGAACACCGGGGAGCTGTTTTTT.

The rearrangement links TRBV6-6 to TRBJ1-1; D not certain. The germline gives CDR1 MNHNY, CDR2 SVGAGI (reference sequence). The CDR3 runs 14 residues. With 6 bases removed from V and 1 base from J, the gap between germline ends came to 12 bases. The CDR3: CASRREERNTEAFF. Written as DNA, the CDR3 is TGTGCCAGCAGACGCGAGGAAAGGAACACTGAAGCTTTCTTT.

This clone came up a few times. The sample holds other DNA sequences that translate to the same CDR3. This chain connects TRBV15 to TRBJ1-4; D is possibly TRBD1 (5 bases). Deletions cut 1 base from V and 0 bases from J, with 9 bases between. Per germline, CDR1 LNHNV and CDR2 YYDKDF (reference sequence). This CDR3 comprises 16 residues. The CDR3 region has the DNA TGTGCCACCAGCAGAGTCACAGGAGCAACTAATGAAAAACTGTTTTTT. Protein product: CATSRVTGATNEKLFF.

This chain uses TRBV9 with TRBJ1-2; possible D gene TRBD1, 6 bases. Germline loops: CDR1 SGDLS, CDR2 YYNGEE. This CDR3 comprises 14 residues. Trimming removed 0 bases from V and 7 bases from J, with 13 bases in between. The CDR3 spells CASSVGETGLGYTF. The CDR3 DNA reads TGTGCCAGCAGCGTAGGGGAGACAGGTCTTGGCTACACCTTC.

The V gene is TRBV9, the J gene TRBJ2-3; D might be TRBD2 (6 bases). Trimming pared 0 bases from V and 3 bases from J, leaving 14 bases between. Germline V gene lookup returns CDR1 SGDLS and CDR2 YYNGEE. The CDR3 spans 16 residues. CDR3 protein: CASSVAGLGGTDTQYF. DNA of the CDR3: TGTGCCAGCAGCGTAGCGGGTTTGGGAGGAACAGATACGCAGTATTTT. Complete variable domain (other parts from reference TRBV9 and TRBJ2-3): DSGVTQTPKHLITATGQRVTLRCSPRSGDLSVYWYQQSLDQGLQFLIQYYNGEERAKGNILERFSAQQFPDLHSELNLSSLELGDSALYFCASSVAGLGGTDTQYFGPGTRLTVL.

This clone has just a few counts. The chain combines TRBV7-2 with TRBJ2-7; 8 nucleotides agree with TRBD2. The CDR3 contains 15 residues. V dropped 5 bases and J dropped 2; count of bases not matched to a gene: 8. Germline CDR1 SGHTA, CDR2 FQGNSA. This chain's CDR3 is CASSRQSGGPYEQYF. Written as DNA, the CDR3 is TGTGCCAGCAGCCGCCAAAGCGGGGGACCCTACGAGCAGTACTTC. Full variable domain (remainder filled in from reference TRBV7-2 and TRBJ2-7): GAGVSQSPSNKVTEKGKDVELRCDPISGHTALYWYRQSLGQGLEFLIYFQGNSAPDKSGLPSDRFSAERTGGSVSTLTIQRTQQEDSAVYLCASSRQSGGPYEQYFGPGTRLTVT.

This clone was counted once. V is TRBV4-2 and J is TRBJ2-3; D remains ambiguous. The CDR3 sequence is 13 residues long. Germline V CDR1 and CDR2: LGHNA, YNFKEQ. The ends were cut back, 3 bases at V and 1 base at J, with 5 bases in the middle. The DNA of the CDR3 is TGTGCCAGCAGCCAGGCCCGCACAGATACGCAGTATTTT. It encodes CASSQARTDTQYF.

This rearrangement joins TRBV7-3 to TRBJ2-1; D remains unclear. This CDR3 is built from 16 residues. The germline V and J ends were trimmed by 6 bases and 6 bases, with 21 bases remaining between them. The V gene's germline CDR1 is SGHTA and CDR2 FQGTGA. The DNA of the CDR3 is TGTGCCAGCAGTCTCGAATCCGGGCTGGCCTCCAATGAGCAGTTCTTC. Residues: CASSLESGLASNEQFF. Variable domain in full (rest from reference TRBV7-3 and TRBJ2-1): GAGVSQTPSNKVTEKGKYVELRCDPISGHTALYWYRQSLGQGPEFLIYFQGTGAADDSGLPNDRFFAVRPEGSVSTLKIQRTERGDSAVYLCASSLESGLASNEQFFGPGTRLTVL.

The chain carries TRBV25-1 and TRBJ1-2; 9 bases line up with TRBD1. The CDR3 runs 15 residues. The junction had 5 bases not matched to a gene; V was cut back by 3 bases and J by 3 bases. CDR1 MGHDK and CDR2 SYGVNS come from the germline V gene. The CDR3 spells CASSEDRTGDYGYTF. Written as DNA, the CDR3 is TGTGCCAGCAGTGAGGATCGGACAGGGGACTATGGCTACACCTTC.

This clone occurred once. The chain links TRBV2 to TRBJ1-1; D remains unclear. The V gene lost 6 bases and the J gene lost 5 bases, with 10 bases spanning the gap. Germline loops: CDR1 SNHLY, CDR2 FYNNEI. There are 12 residues in the CDR3. Written as DNA, the CDR3 is TGTGCCAGCAGGGACGGCTTAACTGAAGCTTTCTTT. Its translation: CASRDGLTEAFF.

V and J are TRBV7-6 and TRBJ2-7; D not certain. The CDR3 covers 15 residues. Trimming shortened V by 2 bases and J by 6 bases, and 17 bases separated the two germline ends. The V gene's germline CDR1 is SGHVS and CDR2 FNYEAQ. DNA of the CDR3: TGTGCCAGCAGCTTAATTCCAGACCCAAATTCCGAGCAGTACTTC. Residues: CASSLIPDPNSEQYF.

The chain uses TRBV28 and TRBJ1-3; possible D gene TRBD1, 5 bases. Germline V gene sequence: CDR1 MDHEN, CDR2 SYDVKM. The V end lost 3 bases, the J end lost 5 bases, and 11 bases lay between the germline ends. This CDR3 has 14 residues. The CDR3 DNA reads as TGTGCCAGCAGTTTGACAGTACCGAGAAACACCATATATTTT. This encodes CASSLTVPRNTIYF.

The chain carries TRBV5-1 and TRBJ2-3, with 9 bases aligning to TRBD2. The CDR3 sequence is 14 residues long. Germline V gene sequence: CDR1 SGHRS, CDR2 YFSETQ. With V trimmed by 7 bases and J by 4 bases, 7 bases remained unmatched. The CDR3 region is CASHRREGSDTQYF. Here the CDR3 DNA reads TGCGCCAGCCACAGGCGGGAGGGATCAGATACGCAGTATTTT. The full variable domain, rest sourced from reference TRBV5-1 and TRBJ2-3, is KAGVTQTPRYLIKTRGQQVTLSCSPISGHRSVSWYQQTPGQGLQFLFEYFSETQRNKGNFPGRFSGRQFSNSRSEMNVSTLELGDSALYLCASHRREGSDTQYFGPGTRLTVL.

The J gene is TRBJ2-2, the V gene TRBV5-1; 11 bases align to TRBD2. V was clipped by 0 bases and J by 2 bases; unmatched bases: 6. Germline V gene lookup returns CDR1 SGHRS and CDR2 YFSETQ. The CDR3 extends over 18 amino acids. The DNA for the CDR3 is TGCGCCAGCAGCTTGGGGCTAGCGGGAGGTACTAACACCGGGGAGCTGTTTTTT. Residues: CASSLGLAGGTNTGELFF.

The V and J genes are TRBV10-3 and TRBJ1-1; possibly TRBD1 for D (5 bases). Trimming pared 10 bases from V and 1 base from J, leaving 10 bases between. The CDR3 totals 12 residues. Germline assignment: CDR1 ENHRY and CDR2 SYGVKD. CDR3 region: CATQTGNTEAFF. In nucleotides, the CDR3 is TGTGCCACCCAAACAGGGAACACTGAAGCTTTCTTT.

The CDR3 loop reads CASSERGSYGYTF. The CDR3 DNA is TGTGCCAGCAGTGAGCGGGGTTCCTATGGCTACACCTTC. The genes are TRBV6-4 and TRBJ1-2; no firm D call. This CDR3 comprises 13 residues. Germline V gene data show CDR1 as MRHNA and CDR2 as SNTAGT. V dropped 3 bases and J dropped 4 bases, with 9 bases sitting between them.